A selection of T cell receptor beta chains follows, all from one sample in a study of tumor-infiltrating lymphocytes in oesophageal squamous cell carcinoma. TCRdb fed the PCR reads into MiXCR, producing one record per CDR3 protein. The sample contains 12,000 or so distinct CDR3 sequences, 50% to 70% of which appear only once. The sequencing sample was made of esophageal tumor tissue. The receptors were sampled from a female donor with esophageal squamous cell carcinoma. The CDR3 runs from the conserved cysteine through the conserved F or W. The order of the fields is clone size, D gene, V gene, J gene, CDR3 protein, CDR3 DNA. D genes are given only for firm matches. Some rows mark clone size as missing; the rest say once, few, many or name a class of expanded clone.

clone size: medium-sized
D gene: .
V gene: TRBV7-2
J gene: TRBJ2-3
CDR3 protein: CASSSYTDTQYF
CDR3 DNA: TGTGCCAGCAGCTCTTACACAGATACGCAGTATTTT

clone size: medium-sized
D gene: .
V gene: TRBV7-2
J gene: TRBJ1-1
CDR3 protein: CASSLDRAQRPKAFF
CDR3 DNA: TGTGCCAGCAGCTTAGACAGGGCCCAACGCCCCAAAGCTTTCTTT

clone size: .
D gene: .
V gene: TRBV12-3/TRBV12-4
J gene: TRBJ2-1
CDR3 protein: CASGGNYEQFF
CDR3 DNA: TGTGCCTCTGGGGGTAACTACGAGCAGTTCTTC

clone size: .
D gene: .
V gene: TRBV7-6
J gene: TRBJ2-7
CDR3 protein: CASSPRGYEQYF
CDR3 DNA: TGTGCCAGCAGCCCCAGGGGCTACGAGCAGTACTTC

clone size: .
D gene: TRBD1
V gene: TRBV6-6
J gene: TRBJ1-5
CDR3 protein: CASSYLDRGGGNQPQHF
CDR3 DNA: TGTGCCAGCAGTTACCTCGACAGGGGGGGAGGCAATCAGCCCCAGCATTTT

clone size: medium-sized
D gene: .
V gene: TRBV7-2
J gene: TRBJ2-2
CDR3 protein: CASSLGITGELFF
CDR3 DNA: TGTGCCAGCAGCTTAGGTATCACCGGGGAGCTGTTTTTT

clone size: many
D gene: .
V gene: TRBV5-1
J gene: TRBJ2-5
CDR3 protein: CASSLAGKGLETQYF
CDR3 DNA: TGCGCCAGCAGCTTGGCCGGGAAGGGTTTAGAGACCCAGTACTTC

clone size: many
D gene: .
V gene: TRBV28
J gene: TRBJ2-7
CDR3 protein: CASSFPTYEQYF
CDR3 DNA: TGTGCCAGCAGTTTCCCGACCTACGAGCAGTACTTC

clone size: .
D gene: TRBD2
V gene: TRBV7-2
J gene: TRBJ2-7
CDR3 protein: CASSPRASGIYEQYF
CDR3 DNA: TGTGCCAGCAGCCCTCGCGCTAGCGGGATATACGAGCAGTACTTC

clone size: .
D gene: TRBD2
V gene: TRBV7-2
J gene: TRBJ2-1
CDR3 protein: CASSLGGGGADEQFF
CDR3 DNA: TGTGCCAGCAGCTTAGGCGGGGGGGGAGCAGATGAGCAGTTCTTC

clone size: .
D gene: .
V gene: TRBV7-2
J gene: TRBJ1-2
CDR3 protein: CASSSRQRLGYTF
CDR3 DNA: TGTGCCAGCAGCTCGCGTCAGCGGTTGGGCTACACCTTC

clone size: .
D gene: .
V gene: TRBV18
J gene: TRBJ1-5
CDR3 protein: CASSPGGRDNQPQHF
CDR3 DNA: TGTGCCAGCTCACCGGGGGGAAGGGACAATCAGCCCCAGCATTTT

clone size: .
D gene: TRBD2
V gene: TRBV12-3/TRBV12-4
J gene: TRBJ2-3
CDR3 protein: CASSFGSGGADTQYF
CDR3 DNA: TGTGCCAGCAGTTTTGGTAGCGGGGGAGCAGATACGCAGTATTTT

clone size: many
D gene: .
V gene: TRBV7-9
J gene: TRBJ2-6
CDR3 protein: CASSLQGGLRF
CDR3 DNA: TGTGCCAGCAGCCTACAGGGAGGCCTTCGGTTC

clone size: many
D gene: TRBD1
V gene: TRBV7-2
J gene: TRBJ2-3
CDR3 protein: CASSPRQGGSTDTQYF
CDR3 DNA: TGTGCCAGCAGCCCCCGACAGGGTGGGAGCACAGATACGCAGTATTTT

clone size: .
D gene: .
V gene: TRBV28
J gene: TRBJ2-1
CDR3 protein: CASSFRQGGYNEQFF
CDR3 DNA: TGTGCCAGCAGTTTCCGGCAGGGTGGCTACAATGAGCAGTTCTTC

clone size: .
D gene: .
V gene: TRBV7-2
J gene: TRBJ2-3
CDR3 protein: CASSSFTDTQYF
CDR3 DNA: TGTGCCAGCAGCTCATTCACAGATACGCAGTATTTT

clone size: .
D gene: TRBD1
V gene: TRBV12-3/TRBV12-4
J gene: TRBJ1-2
CDR3 protein: CASSGDSYGYTF
CDR3 DNA: TGTGCCAGCAGTGGGGACAGCTATGGCTACACCTTC

clone size: .
D gene: TRBD1
V gene: TRBV7-3
J gene: TRBJ2-2
CDR3 protein: CASSLDRGGTGELFF
CDR3 DNA: TGTGCCAGCAGCCTTGACAGGGGCGGCACCGGGGAGCTGTTTTTT

clone size: once
D gene: TRBD2
V gene: TRBV7-6
J gene: TRBJ2-5
CDR3 protein: CASSGGLAGGETQYF
CDR3 DNA: TGTGCCAGCAGCGGGGGACTAGCGGGAGGCGAGACCCAGTACTTC

clone size: .
D gene: .
V gene: TRBV7-6
J gene: TRBJ2-5
CDR3 protein: CASSLVDLPLGSDNF
CDR3 DNA: TGTGCCAGCAGCTTAGTTGACCTTCCTTTGGGATCGGATAACTTC

clone size: .
D gene: .
V gene: TRBV5-6
J gene: TRBJ2-7
CDR3 protein: CASSLAGLNEQYF
CDR3 DNA: TGTGCCAGCAGCTTGGCAGGGTTGAACGAGCAGTACTTC

clone size: many
D gene: TRBD2
V gene: TRBV7-2
J gene: TRBJ2-1
CDR3 protein: CASSVTSGVNNEQFF
CDR3 DNA: TGTGCCAGCAGCGTCACTAGCGGGGTTAACAATGAGCAGTTCTTC

clone size: .
D gene: TRBD1
V gene: TRBV7-8
J gene: TRBJ1-2
CDR3 protein: CASSLGTGGVGGYTF
CDR3 DNA: TGTGCCAGCAGCTTGGGGACAGGGGGCGTGGGAGGCTACACCTTC

clone size: once
D gene: .
V gene: TRBV12-3/TRBV12-4
J gene: TRBJ2-1
CDR3 protein: CASSLDEALAEQFF
CDR3 DNA: TGTGCCAGCAGTTTGGACGAGGCCTTAGCTGAACAGTTCTTC

clone size: few
D gene: TRBD1
V gene: TRBV7-8
J gene: TRBJ2-7
CDR3 protein: CASSFGQGGEQYF
CDR3 DNA: TGTGCCAGCAGCTTTGGACAGGGGGGGGAGCAGTACTTC

clone size: once
D gene: .
V gene: TRBV7-6
J gene: TRBJ1-4
CDR3 protein: CASSLEGGGNEKLFF
CDR3 DNA: TGTGCCAGCAGCTTAGAAGGTGGGGGTAATGAAAAACTGTTTTTT

clone size: .
D gene: .
V gene: TRBV5-5
J gene: TRBJ2-1
CDR3 protein: CASSGGHYNEQFF
CDR3 DNA: TGTGCCAGCAGCGGGGGGCATTACAATGAGCAGTTCTTC

clone size: few
D gene: TRBD2
V gene: TRBV5-5
J gene: TRBJ2-3
CDR3 protein: CASSLVLAGRVSSTDTQYF
CDR3 DNA: TGTGCCAGCAGCTTGGTGTTAGCGGGTAGGGTTTCTAGCACAGATACGCAGTATTTT

clone size: .
D gene: TRBD1
V gene: TRBV10-3
J gene: TRBJ1-5
CDR3 protein: CAISEGQGAGQPQHF
CDR3 DNA: TGTGCCATCAGTGAGGGTCAGGGGGCTGGTCAGCCCCAGCATTTT

clone size: .
D gene: .
V gene: TRBV12-3/TRBV12-4
J gene: TRBJ2-1
CDR3 protein: CASSVRGPGNEQFF
CDR3 DNA: TGTGCCAGCAGTGTCAGGGGACCCGGCAATGAGCAGTTCTTC

clone size: .
D gene: .
V gene: TRBV5-3
J gene: TRBJ2-1
CDR3 protein: CASSLYRAGIIGGPYNEQFF
CDR3 DNA: TGTGCCAGCAGCTTGTACCGGGCTGGGATAATAGGGGGGCCATACAATGAGCAGTTCTTC

clone size: .
D gene: .
V gene: TRBV7-9
J gene: TRBJ2-1
CDR3 protein: CASSAVSSYNEQFF
CDR3 DNA: TGTGCCAGCAGCGCGGTTAGCTCCTACAATGAGCAGTTCTTC

clone size: .
D gene: .
V gene: TRBV6-1
J gene: TRBJ2-3
CDR3 protein: CASRGEYRTDTQYF
CDR3 DNA: TGTGCCAGCAGAGGGGAGTATCGCACAGATACGCAGTATTTT

clone size: .
D gene: .
V gene: TRBV7-1
J gene: TRBJ2-1
CDR3 protein: CASTLGPNEQFF
CDR3 DNA: TGTGCCAGCACTCTAGGGCCCAATGAGCAGTTCTTC

clone size: .
D gene: TRBD2
V gene: TRBV7-2
J gene: TRBJ2-5
CDR3 protein: CASSFYSGGQETQYF
CDR3 DNA: TGTGCCAGCAGCTTTTATAGCGGGGGACAAGAGACCCAGTACTTC

clone size: many
D gene: .
V gene: TRBV7-2
J gene: TRBJ2-1
CDR3 protein: CASSLYSGTYNEQFF
CDR3 DNA: TGTGCCAGCAGCTTATACTCCGGAACCTACAATGAGCAGTTCTTC

clone size: .
D gene: .
V gene: TRBV25-1
J gene: TRBJ2-5
CDR3 protein: CASRDLTGYRETQYF
CDR3 DNA: TGTGCCAGCAGGGACTTGACGGGGTATCGAGAGACCCAGTACTTC

clone size: .
D gene: TRBD2
V gene: TRBV7-3
J gene: TRBJ2-7
CDR3 protein: CASSITGGSNEQYF
CDR3 DNA: TGTGCCAGCAGCATTACCGGCGGGAGCAATGAGCAGTACTTC

clone size: many
D gene: .
V gene: TRBV2
J gene: TRBJ1-3
CDR3 protein: CASSEDRFSGNTIYF
CDR3 DNA: TGTGCCAGCAGTGAAGACAGGTTCTCTGGAAACACCATATATTTT

clone size: .
D gene: TRBD2
V gene: TRBV12-3/TRBV12-4
J gene: TRBJ2-7
CDR3 protein: CASSSPGTSGISYEQYF
CDR3 DNA: TGTGCCAGCAGTTCCCCCGGGACTAGCGGGATCTCCTACGAGCAGTACTTC

clone size: .
D gene: TRBD2
V gene: TRBV7-8
J gene: TRBJ2-1
CDR3 protein: CASSLRGLAGYNEQFF
CDR3 DNA: TGTGCCAGCAGCTTAAGGGGACTAGCGGGGTACAATGAGCAGTTCTTC

clone size: .
D gene: .
V gene: TRBV7-2
J gene: TRBJ2-7
CDR3 protein: CASSSDSSYEQYF
CDR3 DNA: TGTGCCAGCAGCTCGGACAGTTCCTACGAGCAGTACTTC

clone size: .
D gene: .
V gene: TRBV7-6
J gene: TRBJ2-1
CDR3 protein: CASSFSEDNEQFF
CDR3 DNA: TGTGCCAGCAGCTTCTCCGAGGACAATGAGCAGTTCTTC

clone size: .
D gene: TRBD2
V gene: TRBV7-2
J gene: TRBJ2-3
CDR3 protein: CASSSPSGRALDTQYF
CDR3 DNA: TGTGCCAGCAGCTCACCTAGCGGGAGGGCCCTAGATACGCAGTATTTT

clone size: .
D gene: TRBD2
V gene: TRBV5-1
J gene: TRBJ2-1
CDR3 protein: CASSLELAGVGSDEQFF
CDR3 DNA: TGCGCCAGCAGCTTGGAGCTAGCGGGAGTGGGTAGCGATGAGCAGTTCTTC

clone size: .
D gene: TRBD2
V gene: TRBV6-5
J gene: TRBJ2-5
CDR3 protein: CASSTSGGWETQYF
CDR3 DNA: TGTGCCAGCAGTACTAGCGGGGGGTGGGAGACCCAGTACTTC

clone size: many
D gene: .
V gene: TRBV12-3/TRBV12-4
J gene: TRBJ2-5
CDR3 protein: CASSFGDIRETQYF
CDR3 DNA: TGTGCCAGCAGTTTTGGGGACATCCGGGAGACCCAGTACTTC

clone size: medium-sized
D gene: .
V gene: TRBV19
J gene: TRBJ2-5
CDR3 protein: CASSLAPRETQYF
CDR3 DNA: TGTGCCAGTAGTCTGGCCCCTAGGGAGACCCAGTACTTC

clone size: .
D gene: .
V gene: TRBV4-1
J gene: TRBJ2-1
CDR3 protein: CASSQDAGFSYNEQFF
CDR3 DNA: TGCGCCAGCAGCCAAGACGCAGGTTTTTCCTACAATGAGCAGTTCTTC

clone size: .
D gene: .
V gene: TRBV7-3
J gene: TRBJ2-3
CDR3 protein: CASSLSRDDTQYF
CDR3 DNA: TGTGCCAGCAGCTTAAGTCGAGATGATACGCAGTATTTT

clone size: .
D gene: .
V gene: TRBV28
J gene: TRBJ2-1
CDR3 protein: CASSLSPSGNEQFF
CDR3 DNA: TGTGCCAGCAGTTTATCCCCCTCTGGGAATGAGCAGTTCTTC

clone size: once
D gene: TRBD2
V gene: TRBV6-8
J gene: TRBJ2-5
CDR3 protein: CASTETLAGEETQYF
CDR3 DNA: TGTGCCAGCACCGAGACCCTAGCGGGAGAAGAGACCCAGTACTTC

clone size: .
D gene: .
V gene: TRBV7-8
J gene: TRBJ2-7
CDR3 protein: CASSLGGAAHEQYF
CDR3 DNA: TGTGCCAGCAGCCTAGGGGGTGCGGCCCACGAGCAGTACTTC

clone size: .
D gene: .
V gene: TRBV7-8
J gene: TRBJ2-3
CDR3 protein: CASSLGPNTDTQYF
CDR3 DNA: TGTGCCAGCAGCTTGGGACCGAACACAGATACGCAGTATTTT